The 28 T cell receptor beta chains in this list originate from one sample, sequenced in a study of OX40 agonist ivuxolimab in advanced cancers. Repertoires were generated with immunoSEQ multiplex PCR, while TCRdb's copy carries only in-frame clones and drops some. The sample records fewer than 65,000 clones, approximately 85% being singletons. The specimen comprised CD4+ or CD8+ T cells sorted from blood, sampled in a trial of the OX40 agonist ivuxolimab. These TCRs come from an adult with an advanced solid tumor such as melanoma, head and neck, liver or kidney cancer.

V usage is TRBV4-3 and J usage is TRBJ2-2; D unclear. The V gene's germline CDR1 is LGHNA and CDR2 YSLEER. Between the trimmed V and J ends, which lost 0 bases and 5 bases, there was a span of 16 bases. The CDR3 is 17 amino acids. The CDR3 region has the DNA TGCGCCAGCAGCCAAGATCTTGGCAACATTAGGACCGGGGAGCTGTTTTTT. Amino acid sequence: CASSQDLGNIRTGELFF.

J is TRBJ2-1 and V is TRBV28; tentative D call: TRBD1 (6 bases). Germline V gene sequence: CDR1 MDHEN, CDR2 SYDVKM. Between the trimmed V and J ends, which lost 6 bases and 0 bases, there was a span of 15 bases. This CDR3 contains 16 residues. CDR3: CASSSLGAVSYNEQFF. In nucleotides, the CDR3 is TGTGCCAGCAGCTCCCTGGGGGCAGTCTCCTACAATGAGCAGTTCTTC.

The rearrangement joins TRBV6-6 to TRBJ2-1; D uncertain. V lost 2 bases, J lost 6 bases, and 8 bases lay in between. This CDR3 spans 13 amino acids. CDR1 is MNHNY and CDR2 is SVGAGI in the germline V gene (reference sequence). The CDR3 region is CASSYHPGNEQFF. CDR3 DNA: TGTGCCAGCAGTTACCACCCCGGCAATGAGCAGTTCTTC.

CDR3 region: CASSWTGGFDGELFF. CDR3 sequence (DNA): TGTGCCAGCAGTTGGACAGGGGGTTTTGACGGGGAGCTGTTTTTT. V is TRBV6-5 and J is TRBJ2-2, with TRBD1 matching over 10 bases. The ends lost 4 bases at V and 7 bases at J; junction bases unmatched: 6. The CDR3 consists of 15 residues. Germline lookup yields CDR1 MNHEY and CDR2 SVGAGI.

This chain joins TRBV7-2 and TRBJ1-5, with 8 bases that match TRBD1. CDR3 length: 14 amino acids. Looked up from germline, CDR1 is SGHTA and CDR2 is FQGNSA. Trimming cost V 4 bases and J 4 bases; bases outside gene matches: 3. For the CDR3, the DNA is TGTGCCAGCAGCTGGACAGGGAATAATCAGCCCCAGCATTTT. It codes for CASSWTGNNQPQHF.

This sequence joins TRBV29-1 and TRBJ2-7; 9 bases match TRBD1. The germline gives CDR1 SQVTM, CDR2 ANQGSEA. The CDR3 totals 14 residues. The junction had 5 bases not matched to a gene; V was cut back by 4 bases and J by 1 base. The CDR3 is CSVGMDRGSYEQYF. Here the CDR3 DNA reads TGCAGCGTTGGAATGGACAGGGGTTCCTACGAGCAGTACTTC.

This chain connects TRBV10-3 to TRBJ1-3; 9 bases match TRBD1. Germline values: CDR1 ENHRY, CDR2 SYGVKD. The CDR3 spans 18 residues. Trimming cost V 10 bases and J 0 bases; bases outside gene matches: 16. In DNA, the CDR3 is TGTGCCACCAGGCCACAGGGGGCACTCCTTAGCTCTGGAAACACCATATATTTT. Its protein is CATRPQGALLSSGNTIYF.

This rearrangement joins TRBV5-4 to TRBJ2-2, with 9 bases that match TRBD2. In germline, CDR1 is SGHNT, CDR2 YYREEE (reference sequence). Unmatched junction bases numbered 2, after V lost 0 bases and J lost 2 bases. This CDR3 has 16 amino acids. CDR3 amino acids: CASSLGLAVNTGELFF. Written as DNA, the CDR3 is TGTGCCAGCAGCTTGGGACTAGCGGTTAACACCGGGGAGCTGTTTTTT.

This clone was detected only a few times. This sequence joins TRBV10-3 and TRBJ1-5, with 9 bases identical to TRBD1. The V gene end was trimmed by 10 bases and the J gene end by 2 bases; junction bases not matched to a gene: 3. This CDR3 region has 13 residues. CDR1 and CDR2 (germline): ENHRY, SYGVKD. CDR3 coding DNA: TGTGCCACCAGGACAGGGGGCAATCAGCCCCAGCATTTT. Amino acid sequence: CATRTGGNQPQHF.

The chain combines TRBV30 with TRBJ2-7; D not certain. There are 13 residues in the CDR3. Trimming shortened V by 8 bases and J by 2 bases, and 16 bases separated the two germline ends. Germline CDR1 reads GTSNPN; CDR2 reads SVGIG (reference sequence). In DNA, the CDR3 is TGTGCCGGAAGAGCTGCGACGACCTACGAGCAGTACTTC. Protein sequence: CAGRAATTYEQYF.

This chain links TRBV7-2 with TRBJ1-4; a weak D match, TRBD1 (6 bases). CDR3 length equals 14 residues. Germline assignment: CDR1 SGHTA and CDR2 FQGNSA. V was pared by 3 bases and J by 4 bases, with 9 bases between. CDR3 residues: CASSLTGYNEKLFF. CDR3 in DNA: TGTGCCAGCAGCTTGACAGGATATAATGAAAAACTGTTTTTT.

The J gene is TRBJ1-2, the V gene TRBV5-1; TRBD1 agrees at 7 bases. CDR3 length: 14 amino acids. CDR1 is SGHRS, CDR2 YFSETQ, per germline. Losses at the gene ends were 4 bases for V and 3 bases for J; bases not matched to a gene: 6. The chain's CDR3 is CASSQQGSDYGYTF. CDR3 bases: TGCGCCAGCAGCCAACAGGGGTCCGACTATGGCTACACCTTC.

This clone was counted a single time. The chain couples TRBV19 to TRBJ1-2; no clear D gene. Germline V gene lookup returns CDR1 LNHDA and CDR2 SQIVND (reference sequence). Trimming cost V 6 bases and J 0 bases, with 11 bases left between them. The CDR3 consists of 14 residues. The CDR3 DNA reads as TGTGCCAGTAGCACGAGGGCCTCTAACTATGGCTACACCTTC. It translates to CASSTRASNYGYTF.

The gene calls are TRBV5-8 and TRBJ2-7; 9 bases match TRBD1. The CDR3 totals 13 residues. In germline, CDR1 is SGHTS, CDR2 YDEGEE. Trimming removed 2 bases from V and 5 bases from J; junction bases left unmatched: 2. The CDR3 loop reads CASSFTGGNEQYF. CDR3 nucleotide sequence: TGTGCCAGCAGCTTTACAGGGGGCAACGAGCAGTACTTC.

The chain combines TRBV5-1 with TRBJ1-1; D is ambiguous. V was cut by 0 bases and J by 2 bases, with 8 bases left in between. CDR1 and CDR2 from the germline V gene are SGHRS and YFSETQ. This CDR3 contains 14 residues. The CDR3 DNA sequence: TGCGCCAGCAGCTTGGGGTACAGAAACACTGAAGCTTTCTTT. It codes for CASSLGYRNTEAFF.

The gene calls are TRBV6-6 and TRBJ1-3; D is ambiguous. The CDR3 is 11 amino acids. V was shortened by 7 bases and J by 4 bases, with 5 bases between the two germline ends. Germline V CDR1 and CDR2: MNHNY, SVGAGI (reference sequence). The CDR3 region is CASNAGNTIYF. The CDR3 DNA reads TGTGCCAGCAATGCCGGAAACACCATATATTTT.

The chain uses TRBV18 and TRBJ2-1; TRBD2 matches at 12 bases. The germline gives CDR1 KGHSH, CDR2 LQKENI. This CDR3 region has 15 residues. The trim removed 1 base at V and 8 bases at J, leaving 3 bases unmatched. The CDR3 nucleotides are TGTGCCAGCTCACCACAGGCTAGCGGGAGGGATGAGCAGTTCTTC. Amino acid sequence: CASSPQASGRDEQFF.

The rearrangement uses TRBV2 and TRBJ1-2, with D possibly matching TRBD1 (5 bases). From germline, CDR1 is SNHLY and CDR2 FYNNEI. V was pared by 3 bases and J by 1 base, with 12 bases between. This CDR3 is built from 15 residues. The CDR3 DNA is TGTGCCAGCAGTGACGGGGGTTTCGGTAACTATGGCTACACCTTC. Protein: CASSDGGFGNYGYTF.

This clone has only one observation. J is TRBJ2-7 and V is TRBV4-2, with TRBD1 matching over 7 bases. Germline CDR1 is LGHNA and CDR2 is YNFKEQ. The CDR3 contains 13 residues. With 2 bases clipped from V and 6 bases from J, the junction kept 4 bases outside the gene matches. In DNA form, the CDR3 reads TGTGCCAGCAGCCAAAGGGACAGACCCGAGCAGTACTTC. This encodes CASSQRDRPEQYF.

The J gene is TRBJ1-5, the V gene TRBV4-3, with D unclear. CDR1 and CDR2 from the germline V gene are LGHNA and YSLEER. This CDR3 spans 14 amino acids. With 0 bases removed from V and 11 bases from J, the gap between germline ends came to 14 bases. CDR3 nucleotides: TGCGCCAGCAGCCAAGATCTCGAGGGTAGGTCCCAGCATTTT. Its protein is CASSQDLEGRSQHF.

The J gene is TRBJ2-7, the V gene TRBV5-1, with TRBD2 matching over 9 bases. Germline assignment: CDR1 SGHRS and CDR2 YFSETQ. The CDR3 has 16 residues. J gave up 0 bases and V 3 bases, and 7 bases lay outside the gene matches. CDR3 in DNA: TGCGCCAGCAGCTGGGGGACTAGCCAGAGCTCCTACGAGCAGTACTTC. Translating it yields CASSWGTSQSSYEQYF.

This rearrangement joins TRBV29-1 to TRBJ1-1, with D perhaps TRBD1 (6 bases). CDR3 length: 14 residues. V shed 4 bases and J shed 1 base, with 13 bases lying between them. Germline V gene data show CDR1 as SQVTM and CDR2 as ANQGSEA. CDR3 DNA: TGCAGCGTTGTAGCGGGGGGCCGGAACACTGAAGCTTTCTTT. Translation gives CSVVAGGRNTEAFF.

V and J are TRBV9 and TRBJ1-1; D is undetermined. Trimming pared 3 bases from V and 1 base from J, leaving 13 bases between. This CDR3 is built from 15 residues. The V gene's germline CDR1 is SGDLS and CDR2 YYNGEE. CDR3 loop: CASSAYGHQNTEAFF. CDR3 sequence (DNA): TGTGCCAGCAGCGCTTACGGGCACCAGAACACTGAAGCTTTCTTT. The full variable domain, with the rest looked up from reference TRBV9 and TRBJ1-1, is DSGVTQTPKHLITATGQRVTLRCSPRSGDLSVYWYQQSLDQGLQFLIQYYNGEERAKGNILERFSAQQFPDLHSELNLSSLELGDSALYFCASSAYGHQNTEAFFGQGTRLTVV.

The rearrangement uses TRBV5-4 and TRBJ2-1; 7 bases match TRBD2. The CDR3 spans 15 residues. Germline values: CDR1 SGHNT, CDR2 YYREEE (reference sequence). V was clipped by 3 bases and J by 8 bases; unmatched bases: 11. CDR3 nucleotide sequence: TGTGCCAGCAGCTGGACGGGGAGGGTTTCGGATGAGCAGTTCTTC. It yields the protein CASSWTGRVSDEQFF.

J is TRBJ2-7 and V is TRBV4-1; TRBD1 might be the D (6 bases). Trimming cost V 2 bases and J 2 bases, with 10 bases left between them. The germline CDR1 and CDR2 sequences are MGHRA and YSYEKL. There are 14 residues in the CDR3. In DNA form, the CDR3 reads TGCGCCAGCAGCCAAAAGGGACAAGCCTACGAGCAGTACTTC. It yields the protein CASSQKGQAYEQYF.

The chain is built from TRBV7-8 and TRBJ1-4, with 7 nucleotides matching TRBD1. CDR3 length: 15 residues. J was trimmed by 4 bases and V by 6 bases; bases with no gene match: 8. The germline V gene has CDR1 SGHVS and CDR2 FQNEAQ. CDR3 protein: CASSQSHRGNEKLFF. Written as DNA, the CDR3 is TGTGCCAGCAGTCAATCCCACAGGGGTAATGAAAAACTGTTTTTT.

This chain connects TRBV27 to TRBJ1-2; 7 bases are shared with TRBD1. Per the germline V gene, CDR1 is MNHEY and CDR2 is SMNVEV (reference sequence). The ends lost 0 bases at V and 4 bases at J; junction bases unmatched: 5. The CDR3 consists of 15 residues. Here the CDR3 reads CASSLSYRGSYGYTF. In DNA form, the CDR3 reads TGTGCCAGCAGTTTATCCTACAGGGGCAGCTATGGCTACACCTTC.

The chain combines TRBV7-9 with TRBJ2-3; the D is unclear. Germline loops: CDR1 SEHNR, CDR2 FQNEAQ (reference sequence). Trimming cost V 3 bases and J 3 bases, with 4 bases left between them. This CDR3 region has 12 residues. The CDR3 nucleotides are TGTGCCAGCAGCTTCGGGACAGATACGCAGTATTTT. Its translation is CASSFGTDTQYF.